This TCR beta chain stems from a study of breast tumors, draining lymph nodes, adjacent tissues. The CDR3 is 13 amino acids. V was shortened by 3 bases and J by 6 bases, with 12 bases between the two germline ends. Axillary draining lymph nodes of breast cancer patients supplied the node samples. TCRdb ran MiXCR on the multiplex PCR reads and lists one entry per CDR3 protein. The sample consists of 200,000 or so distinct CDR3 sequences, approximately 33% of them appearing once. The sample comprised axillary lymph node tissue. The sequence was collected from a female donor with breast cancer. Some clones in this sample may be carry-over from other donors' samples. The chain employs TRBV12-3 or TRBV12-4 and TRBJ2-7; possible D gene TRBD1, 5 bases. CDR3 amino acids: CASSFGRASEQYF. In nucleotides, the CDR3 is TGTGCCAGCAGTTTCGGCAGGGCTAGCGAGCAGTACTTC.